This T cell receptor beta chain was obtained from a study of CD8 T cells in ankylosing spondylitis. Quantitative 5'-RACE with molecular barcodes was used to make the TCR beta libraries. From the 5' RACE reads, TCRdb called clonotypes with MiXCR, one entry per CDR3 protein. The repertoire holds fewer than 450,000 distinct CDR3 sequences, with over 15% as singletons. J gave up 4 bases and V 5 bases, and 3 bases lay outside the gene matches. The CDR3 runs 13 residues. This clonotype has ten or more counts. The antigen remains unidentified. Regarding the study as a whole: Disease-associated clones were reportedly significantly overrepresented in matched ankylosing spondylitis synovial fluid. A TCR beta motif of eight highly homologous variants appeared characteristic of ankylosing spondylitis blood.

The V call is TRBV12-3 or TRBV12-4, the J call TRBJ1-1; TRBD1 matches 8 bases. The sequencing input was blood, either unsorted or a sorted T cell fraction (not recorded which). The clonotype originates from a male donor with ankylosing spondylitis. CDR3 protein: CASSLTGVTEAFF. The CDR3 DNA reads as TGTGCCAGCAGTCTGACAGGGGTCACTGAAGCTTTCTTT.